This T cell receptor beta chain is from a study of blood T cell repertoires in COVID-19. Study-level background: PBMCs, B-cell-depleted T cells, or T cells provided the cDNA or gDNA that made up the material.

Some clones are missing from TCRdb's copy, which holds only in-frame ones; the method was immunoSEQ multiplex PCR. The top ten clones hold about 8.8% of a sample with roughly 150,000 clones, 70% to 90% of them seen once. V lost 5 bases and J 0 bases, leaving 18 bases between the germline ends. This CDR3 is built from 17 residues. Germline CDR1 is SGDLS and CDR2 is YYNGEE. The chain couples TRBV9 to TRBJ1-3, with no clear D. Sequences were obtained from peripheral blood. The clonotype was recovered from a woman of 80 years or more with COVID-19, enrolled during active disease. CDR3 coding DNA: TGTGCCAGCAGTCCCCTTTTTGGGCGCAGCTCTGGAAACACCATATATTTT. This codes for CASSPLFGRSSGNTIYF.